These 29 T cell receptor beta chains originate from one sample sequenced in a study of control samples from healthy donors and cancer patients. TCRdb's copy holds only in-frame clones and misses some; the assay was immunoSEQ multiplex PCR. The data contain about 51,000 clones, almost 90% of them singletons. Sequenced input: PBMCs. Receptors were obtained from a man between 45 and 60 years old with head and neck cancer.

The rearrangement joins TRBV7-2 to TRBJ2-3; D ambiguous. Germline CDR1 SGHTA, CDR2 FQGNSA. Trimming took off 6 bases at V and 2 bases at J, with 18 bases between the two ends. The CDR3 is 16 residues long. The DNA of the CDR3 is TGTGCCAGCAGTCCGGCGAGAAGAACTAACACAGATACGCAGTATTTT. Amino acids: CASSPARRTNTDTQYF.

This chain uses TRBV6-2 or TRBV6-3 with TRBJ2-2, with D tentatively TRBD2 (5 bases). V dropped 6 bases and J dropped 6 bases, with 14 bases sitting between them. The CDR3 runs to 14 residues. CDR1 is MNHEY, CDR2 SVGEGT, per germline. The CDR3 DNA follows: TGTGCCAGCAGCAGACTACAACTCTCCGGGGAGCTGTTTTTT. Its translation is CASSRLQLSGELFF.

The J gene is TRBJ2-3, the V gene TRBV2, with 8 bases matching TRBD1. V lost 4 bases and J lost 7; bases outside the gene matches: 10. Germline V lookup: CDR1 SNHLY, CDR2 FYNNEI. This CDR3 spans 15 amino acids. The CDR3 nucleotides are TGTGCCAGCAGTGGCGCCAGGGGGCTTTCTTATACGCAGTATTTT. Its translation is CASSGARGLSYTQYF. Looking up the rest from reference TRBV2 and TRBJ2-3 gives the full variable domain: EPEVTQTPSHQVTQMGQEVILRCVPISNHLYFYWYRQILGQKVEFLVSFYNNEISEKSEIFDDQFSVERPDGSNFTLKIRSTKLEDSAMYFCASSGARGLSYTQYFGPGTRLTVL.

J is TRBJ2-2 and V is TRBV5-6; D is unclear. The ends were cut back, 0 bases at V and 6 bases at J, with 9 bases in the middle. This CDR3 contains 14 residues. The germline CDR1 and CDR2 sequences are SGHDT and YYEEEE. The CDR3: CASSLVPVAGELFF. The CDR3 nucleotides are TGTGCCAGCAGCTTGGTACCGGTGGCCGGGGAGCTGTTTTTT.

The chain recombines TRBV4-3 with TRBJ2-1, with D perhaps given as TRBD1 or TRBD2 (6 bases each). Between the trimmed V and J ends, which lost 3 bases and 8 bases, there was a span of 23 bases. CDR1 and CDR2 from the germline V gene are LGHNA and YSLEER. This CDR3 region has 17 residues. CDR3 nucleotides: TGCGCCAGCAGCCAGGGGGGCGCAGGCAGCCGAGGGGATGAGCAGTTCTTC. Translation: CASSQGGAGSRGDEQFF.

This chain links TRBV4-2 with TRBJ2-7; 7 bases fit TRBD1. V lost 4 bases, J lost 3 bases, and 9 bases stayed unmatched. Germline V gene lookup returns CDR1 LGHNA and CDR2 YNFKEQ. This CDR3 has 15 amino acids. The CDR3 nucleotides read TGTGCCAGCAGCCTTCAAACTGACAGGGTCTACGAGCAGTACTTC. Translating it yields CASSLQTDRVYEQYF.

The chain links TRBV7-3 to TRBJ2-1; the D gene could be TRBD1 or TRBD2 (5 bases each). With 5 bases removed from V and 8 bases from J, the gap between germline ends came to 22 bases. The CDR3 extends over 16 amino acids. Germline CDR1 SGHTA, CDR2 FQGTGA. CDR3 residues: CASSPKRTHLGDEQFF. The CDR3 DNA reads as TGTGCCAGCAGCCCCAAGCGGACCCACCTGGGGGATGAGCAGTTCTTC.

The chain links TRBV19 to TRBJ1-5; possibly TRBD1 for D (6 bases). V lost 6 bases to trimming and J lost 5 bases, with 14 bases between them. CDR3 length equals 14 residues. Per the germline V gene, CDR1 is LNHDA and CDR2 is SQIVND (reference sequence). DNA of the CDR3: TGTGCCAGTAGCCTACAGGGTGAGGATCAGCCCCAGCATTTT. The encoded protein is CASSLQGEDQPQHF.

This rearrangement joins TRBV4-3 to TRBJ1-2; the match to TRBD1 covers 10 bases. The CDR3 runs 14 residues. The J segment lost 8 bases and the V segment lost 1 base, leaving 4 bases of the junction unmatched. CDR1 is LGHNA, CDR2 YSLEER, per germline. This CDR3 reads CASSQAGDRGGYTF. In nucleotides, the CDR3 is TGCGCCAGCAGCCAAGCCGGGGACAGGGGAGGCTACACCTTC.

The V call is TRBV7-2, the J call TRBJ2-2; D is uncertain. Per the germline V gene, CDR1 is SGHTA and CDR2 is FQGNSA. Trimming removed 5 bases at V and 5 bases at J, with 9 bases between. This CDR3 comprises 13 residues. The CDR3 bases are TGTGCCAGCAGCCCCACTGGGACCGGGGAGCTGTTTTTT. This translates into CASSPTGTGELFF. The variable domain in full, with the rest retrieved from reference TRBV7-2 and TRBJ2-2, is GAGVSQSPSNKVTEKGKDVELRCDPISGHTALYWYRQSLGQGLEFLIYFQGNSAPDKSGLPSDRFSAERTGGSVSTLTIQRTQQEDSAVYLCASSPTGTGELFFGEGSRLTVL.

The chain employs TRBV3-1 (or the pseudogene TRBV3-2) and TRBJ1-6; 12 nucleotides match TRBD1. CDR3 length: 17 amino acids. Germline V gene sequence: CDR1 LGHDT, CDR2 YNNKEL (reference sequence). V trimming: 4 bases; J trimming: 5 bases; junction bases outside the gene matches: 6. Written as DNA, the CDR3 is TGTGCCAGCAGCCCGAGGGACAGGGGGCGAGATAATTCACCCCTCCACTTT. It codes for CASSPRDRGRDNSPLHF.

V and J are TRBV4-1 and TRBJ1-4, with D perhaps matching TRBD1 (6 bases). The CDR3 is 13 residues long. Germline lookup yields CDR1 MGHRA and CDR2 YSYEKL. Trimming removed 8 bases at V and 5 bases at J, with 12 bases between. The DNA for the CDR3 is TGCGCCAGCCAAAGACAGGAAAATGAAAAACTGTTTTTT. It encodes CASQRQENEKLFF.

The chain combines TRBV13 with TRBJ2-1; D possibly corresponds to TRBD2 (6 bases). The ends were cut back, 7 bases at V and 6 bases at J, with 16 bases in the middle. CDR1 and CDR2 from the germline V gene are PRHDT and FYEKMQ (reference sequence). The CDR3 length is 14 residues. The CDR3 DNA reads TGTGCCAGCAACCGGCGGGAACTAATCAATGAGCAGTTCTTC. Its translation is CASNRRELINEQFF.

The chain employs TRBV6-2 or TRBV6-3 and TRBJ2-2; weak D call: TRBD2 (6 bases). Trimming shortened V by 11 bases and J by 1 base, and 14 bases separated the two germline ends. CDR1 MNHEY and CDR2 SVGEGT come from the germline V gene. The CDR3 is 14 residues long. CDR3 sequence (DNA): TGTGCCGCCAGCCCCGGGAGGAACACCGGGGAGCTGTTTTTT. Amino acids: CAASPGRNTGELFF.

This clone has a single count. The chain joins TRBV7-3 to TRBJ2-1; TRBD2 aligns across 9 bases. Per the germline V gene, CDR1 is SGHTA and CDR2 is FQGTGA. The CDR3 has 15 amino acids. The V and J ends lost 3 bases and 6 bases, in that order; junction bases with no gene match: 6. The CDR3 DNA reads as TGTGCCAGCAGCTTTTCGCTAGCGGGGCTCAATGAGCAGTTCTTC. Encoded protein: CASSFSLAGLNEQFF.

The gene calls are TRBV24-1 and TRBJ2-1, with TRBD2 matching 7 bases. The CDR3 consists of 13 residues. The V and J ends lost 1 base and 8 bases, in that order; junction bases with no gene match: 1. CDR1 is KGHDR and CDR2 is SFDVKD in the germline V gene. The CDR3 DNA follows: TGTGCCACCAGTGATTTAGCGGGACATGAGCAGTTCTTC. Amino acids: CATSDLAGHEQFF.

The rearrangement links TRBV27 to TRBJ1-6; 8 bases map to TRBD1. This CDR3 comprises 15 residues. J was trimmed by 7 bases and V by 5 bases; bases with no gene match: 7. CDR1 is MNHEY and CDR2 is SMNVEV in the germline V gene (reference sequence). CDR3 DNA: TGTGCCAGCAGTCGCGGGACAGGAGGCAATTCACCCCTCCACTTT. Translated, it gives CASSRGTGGNSPLHF.

The chain links TRBV5-4 to TRBJ1-2, with D uncertain. The V end lost 4 bases, the J end lost 0 bases, and 16 bases lay between the germline ends. The CDR3 sequence is 16 residues long. CDR1 and CDR2 (germline): SGHNT, YYREEE (reference sequence). CDR3 bases: TGTGCCAGCAGCCCGCAACGGTTGCTCGCTAACTATGGCTACACCTTC. As protein: CASSPQRLLANYGYTF.

The CDR3 loop reads CASSPPRDTSYEQYF. CDR3 bases: TGTGCCAGCAGCCCACCCCGGGACACCTCCTACGAGCAGTACTTC. The V gene is TRBV5-5, the J gene TRBJ2-7, with a tentative D call TRBD1 (6 bases). From germline, CDR1 is SGHKS and CDR2 YYEKEE (reference sequence). V was trimmed by 4 bases and J by 0 bases, leaving 14 bases between them. This CDR3 region has 15 residues.

The rearrangement links TRBV7-6 to TRBJ2-7; D not resolved. CDR1 and CDR2 (germline): SGHVS, FNYEAQ. The V and J ends lost 1 base and 4 bases respectively, with 8 bases between them. The CDR3 totals 13 residues. CDR3 in DNA: TGTGCCAGCAGCTTAGGTTCCGGGTACGAGCAGTACTTC. This codes for CASSLGSGYEQYF.

The chain links TRBV11-2 to TRBJ1-3, with 9 bases matching TRBD1. The CDR3 totals 15 residues. The V gene end was trimmed by 4 bases and the J gene end by 3 bases; junction bases not matched to a gene: 4. CDR1 and CDR2 from the germline V gene are SGHAT and FQNNGV. The CDR3 reads CASSSSDRGGNTIYF. The CDR3 nucleotides are TGTGCCAGCAGCTCGTCGGACAGGGGTGGAAACACCATATATTTT.

This chain links TRBV28 with TRBJ1-5; D is uncertain. The V gene lost 2 bases and the J gene lost 1 base, with 12 bases spanning the gap. CDR1 and CDR2 from the germline V gene are MDHEN and SYDVKM. This CDR3 has 16 amino acids. The DNA for the CDR3 is TGTGCCAGCAGTTTAGGTGGGAGAGGGAGCAATCAGCCCCAGCATTTT. This codes for CASSLGGRGSNQPQHF.

In this sample, this clone turned up once. V and J are TRBV15 and TRBJ2-1; 13 bases agree with TRBD2. Trimming at V came to 1 base and at J to 5 bases, leaving 2 bases not matched to a gene. The CDR3 sequence is 16 residues long. The germline V gene has CDR1 LNHNV and CDR2 YYDKDF (reference sequence). The CDR3: CATSRGLAGGNNEQFF. The CDR3 DNA follows: TGTGCCACCAGCAGAGGACTAGCGGGAGGCAACAATGAGCAGTTCTTC.

V usage is TRBV2 and J usage is TRBJ1-5, with a tentative D call TRBD1 (5 bases). V was pared by 8 bases and J by 3 bases, with 14 bases between. Germline V gene data show CDR1 as SNHLY and CDR2 as FYNNEI. This CDR3 is 14 amino acids long. This CDR3 is CASQRSGSNQPQHF. In DNA form, the CDR3 reads TGTGCCAGCCAAAGATCAGGGTCCAATCAGCCCCAGCATTTT.

This chain uses TRBV11-2 with TRBJ1-4; D is possibly TRBD1 (6 bases). The CDR3 runs to 17 residues. Deletions cut 5 bases from V and 1 base from J, with 17 bases between. Germline-derived CDR1 and CDR2 are SGHAT and FQNNGV. The CDR3 loop reads CASSRRRGGGTNEKLFF. DNA of the CDR3: TGTGCCAGCAGCCGACGTAGGGGAGGGGGAACTAATGAAAAACTGTTTTTT.

J is TRBJ2-3 and V is TRBV19, with D unresolved. Germline lookup yields CDR1 LNHDA and CDR2 SQIVND (reference sequence). V lost 1 base, J lost 4 bases, and 9 bases lay in between. The CDR3 has 14 amino acids. The CDR3 nucleotides read TGTGCCAGTAGTATAGTCCTAGACTCAGATACGCAGTATTTT. Amino acid sequence: CASSIVLDSDTQYF.

The chain carries TRBV5-1 and TRBJ2-5, with TRBD1 identical over 7 bases. V lost 5 bases to trimming and J lost 2 bases; unmatched junction nucleotides: 6. Per the germline V gene, CDR1 is SGHRS and CDR2 is YFSETQ. The CDR3 totals 14 residues. CDR3 protein: CASRAGQVQETQYF. The DNA for the CDR3 is TGCGCCAGCAGAGCCGGACAGGTACAAGAGACCCAGTACTTC.

V gene TRBV15 combines with J gene TRBJ2-2, with D unclear. This CDR3 region has 14 residues. CDR1 is LNHNV, CDR2 YYDKDF, per germline (reference sequence). Trimming removed 0 bases at V and 1 base at J, with 3 bases between. The DNA for the CDR3 is TGTGCCACCAGCAGAGATCAGAACACCGGGGAGCTGTTTTTT. Protein sequence: CATSRDQNTGELFF.

This chain connects TRBV6-5 to TRBJ2-1; 8 bases match TRBD1. J was trimmed by 4 bases and V by 6 bases; bases with no gene match: 8. Germline V gene data show CDR1 as MNHEY and CDR2 as SVGAGI. CDR3 size: 15 residues. CDR3 nucleotide sequence: TGTGCCAGCAGGCCCGACAGGGGAGAGTACAATGAGCAGTTCTTC. Translated: CASRPDRGEYNEQFF.